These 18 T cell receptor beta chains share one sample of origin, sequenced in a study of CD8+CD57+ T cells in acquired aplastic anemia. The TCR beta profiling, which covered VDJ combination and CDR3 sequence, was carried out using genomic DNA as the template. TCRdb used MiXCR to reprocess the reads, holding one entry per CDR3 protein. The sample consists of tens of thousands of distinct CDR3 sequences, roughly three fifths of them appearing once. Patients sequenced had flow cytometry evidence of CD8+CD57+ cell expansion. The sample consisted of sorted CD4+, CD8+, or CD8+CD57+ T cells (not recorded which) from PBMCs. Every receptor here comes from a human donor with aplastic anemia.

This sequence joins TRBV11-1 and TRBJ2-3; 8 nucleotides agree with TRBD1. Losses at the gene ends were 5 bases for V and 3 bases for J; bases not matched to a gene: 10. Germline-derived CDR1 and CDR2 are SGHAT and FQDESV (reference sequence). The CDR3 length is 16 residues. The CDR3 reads CASSTGTGRDTDTQYF. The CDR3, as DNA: TGTGCCAGCAGCACCGGGACAGGCAGGGATACAGATACGCAGTATTTT.

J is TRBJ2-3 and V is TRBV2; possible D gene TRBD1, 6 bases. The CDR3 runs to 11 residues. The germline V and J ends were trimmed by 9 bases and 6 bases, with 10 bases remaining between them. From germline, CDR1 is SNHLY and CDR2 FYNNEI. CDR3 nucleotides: TGTGCCAGACAGGGTCGGGATACGCAGTATTTT. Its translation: CARQGRDTQYF.

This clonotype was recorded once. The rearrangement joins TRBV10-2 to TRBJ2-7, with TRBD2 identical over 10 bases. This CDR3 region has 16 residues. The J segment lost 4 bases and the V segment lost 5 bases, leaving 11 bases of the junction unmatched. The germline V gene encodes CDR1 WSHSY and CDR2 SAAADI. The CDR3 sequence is CASSSDLAGALYEQYF. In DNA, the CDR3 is TGCGCCAGCAGTTCCGATCTAGCGGGAGCTTTGTACGAGCAGTACTTC.

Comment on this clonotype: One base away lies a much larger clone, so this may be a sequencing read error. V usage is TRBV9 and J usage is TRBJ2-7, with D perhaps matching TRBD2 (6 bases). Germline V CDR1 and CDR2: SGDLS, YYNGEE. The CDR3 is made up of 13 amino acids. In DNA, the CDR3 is TGTGCCAGCAGCGTAAACGCGGGATACGAGCCGTACTTC. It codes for CASSVNAGYEPYF.

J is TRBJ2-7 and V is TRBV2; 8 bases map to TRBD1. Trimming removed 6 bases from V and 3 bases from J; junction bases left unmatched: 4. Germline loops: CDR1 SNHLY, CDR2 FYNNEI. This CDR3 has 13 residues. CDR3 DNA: TGTGCCAGCAGGGGACAGGTTAACTACGAGCAGTACTTC. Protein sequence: CASRGQVNYEQYF.

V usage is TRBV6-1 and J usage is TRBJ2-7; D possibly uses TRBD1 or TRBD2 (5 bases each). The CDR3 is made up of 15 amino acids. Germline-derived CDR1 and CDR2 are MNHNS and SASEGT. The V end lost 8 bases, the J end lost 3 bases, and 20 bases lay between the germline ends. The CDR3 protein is CASGEGTGAGYEQYF. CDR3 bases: TGTGCCAGCGGCGAGGGGACCGGGGCCGGCTACGAGCAGTACTTC.

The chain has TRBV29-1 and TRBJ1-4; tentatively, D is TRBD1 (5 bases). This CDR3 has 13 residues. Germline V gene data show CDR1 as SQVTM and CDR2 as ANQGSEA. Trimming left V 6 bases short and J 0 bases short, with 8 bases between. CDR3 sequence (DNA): TGCAGCGTGGGACGGTCAACTAATGAAAAACTGTTTTTT. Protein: CSVGRSTNEKLFF.

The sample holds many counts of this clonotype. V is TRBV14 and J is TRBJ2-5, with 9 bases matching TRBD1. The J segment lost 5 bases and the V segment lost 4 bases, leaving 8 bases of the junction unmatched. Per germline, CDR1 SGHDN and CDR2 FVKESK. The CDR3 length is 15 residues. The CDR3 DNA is TGTGCCAGCAGCCCCGGACAGGGGAGGAGGGAGACCCAGTACTTC. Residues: CASSPGQGRRETQYF. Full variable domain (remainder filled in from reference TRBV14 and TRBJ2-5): EAGVTQFPSHSVIEKGQTVTLRCDPISGHDNLYWYRRVMGKEIKFLLHFVKESKQDESGMPNNRFLAERTGGTYSTLKVQPAELEDSGVYFCASSPGQGRRETQYFGPGTRLLVL.

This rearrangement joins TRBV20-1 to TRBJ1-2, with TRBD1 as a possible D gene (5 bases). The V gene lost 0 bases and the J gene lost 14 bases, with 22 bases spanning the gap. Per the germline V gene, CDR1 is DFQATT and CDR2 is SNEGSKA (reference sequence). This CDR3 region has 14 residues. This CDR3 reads CSARDTNSQARGTF. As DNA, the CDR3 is TGCAGTGCTAGAGATACTAATTCACAGGCGCGGGGGACCTTC.

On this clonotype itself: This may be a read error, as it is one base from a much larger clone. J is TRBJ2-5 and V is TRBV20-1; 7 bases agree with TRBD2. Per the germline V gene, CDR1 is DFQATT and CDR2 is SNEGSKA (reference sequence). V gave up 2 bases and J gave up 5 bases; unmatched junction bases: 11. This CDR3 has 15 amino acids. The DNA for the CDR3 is TGCAGTGCTAGAAACTGGGACTACTCCTGGGAGACCCAGTACTTC. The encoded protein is CSARNWDYSWETQYF.

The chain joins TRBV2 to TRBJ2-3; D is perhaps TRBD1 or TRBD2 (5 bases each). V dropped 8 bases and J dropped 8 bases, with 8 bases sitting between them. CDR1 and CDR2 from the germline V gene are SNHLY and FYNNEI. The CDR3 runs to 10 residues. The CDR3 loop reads CASGGGTQYF. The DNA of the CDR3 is TGTGCCAGCGGGGGTGGTACGCAGTATTTT.

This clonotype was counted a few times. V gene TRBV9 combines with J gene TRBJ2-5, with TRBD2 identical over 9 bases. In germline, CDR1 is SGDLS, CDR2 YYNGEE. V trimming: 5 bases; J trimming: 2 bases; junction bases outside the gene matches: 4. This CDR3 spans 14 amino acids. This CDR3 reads CASSGGGVQETQYF. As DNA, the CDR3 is TGTGCCAGCAGTGGCGGGGGGGTTCAAGAGACCCAGTACTTC.

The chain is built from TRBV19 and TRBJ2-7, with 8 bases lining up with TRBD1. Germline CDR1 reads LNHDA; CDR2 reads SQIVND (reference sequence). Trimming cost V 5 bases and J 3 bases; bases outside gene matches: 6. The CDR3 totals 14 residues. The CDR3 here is CASSPRTGIYEQYF. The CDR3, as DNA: TGTGCCAGTAGTCCTCGGACAGGGATCTACGAGCAGTACTTC.

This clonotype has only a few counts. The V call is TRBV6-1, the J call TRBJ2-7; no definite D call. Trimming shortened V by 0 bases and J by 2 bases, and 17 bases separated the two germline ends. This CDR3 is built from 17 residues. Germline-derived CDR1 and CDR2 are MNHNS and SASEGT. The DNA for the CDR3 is TGTGCCAGCAGTGAAGCGCTGGGCGCTGGAAGACCCTACGAGCAGTACTTC. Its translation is CASSEALGAGRPYEQYF.

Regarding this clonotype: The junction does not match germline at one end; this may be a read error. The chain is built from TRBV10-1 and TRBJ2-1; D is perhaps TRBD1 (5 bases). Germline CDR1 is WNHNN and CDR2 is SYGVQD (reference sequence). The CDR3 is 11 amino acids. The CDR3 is CASSEMVGRNF. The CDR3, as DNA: TGCGCCAGCAGTGAGATGGTGGGGCGCAATTTC.

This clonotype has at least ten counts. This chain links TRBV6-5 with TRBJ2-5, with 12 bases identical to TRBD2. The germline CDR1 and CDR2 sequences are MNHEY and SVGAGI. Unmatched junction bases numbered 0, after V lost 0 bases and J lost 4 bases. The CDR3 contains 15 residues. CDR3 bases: TGTGCCAGCAGTTACTCGACTAGCGGGGGAGAGACCCAGTACTTC. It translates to CASSYSTSGGETQYF.

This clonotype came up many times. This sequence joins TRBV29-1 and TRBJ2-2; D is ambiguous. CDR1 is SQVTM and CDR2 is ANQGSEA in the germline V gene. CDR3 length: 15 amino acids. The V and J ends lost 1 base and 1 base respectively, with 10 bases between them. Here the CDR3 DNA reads TGCAGCGTTGAAGTAGCCGGGCGGAACACCGGGGAGCTGTTTTTT. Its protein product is CSVEVAGRNTGELFF.

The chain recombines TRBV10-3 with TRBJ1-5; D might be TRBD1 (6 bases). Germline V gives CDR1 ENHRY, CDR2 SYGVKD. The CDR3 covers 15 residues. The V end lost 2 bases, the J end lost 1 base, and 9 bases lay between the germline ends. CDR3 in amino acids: CAISEGTQSNQPQHF. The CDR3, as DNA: TGTGCCATCAGTGAGGGGACACAAAGCAATCAGCCCCAGCATTTT.